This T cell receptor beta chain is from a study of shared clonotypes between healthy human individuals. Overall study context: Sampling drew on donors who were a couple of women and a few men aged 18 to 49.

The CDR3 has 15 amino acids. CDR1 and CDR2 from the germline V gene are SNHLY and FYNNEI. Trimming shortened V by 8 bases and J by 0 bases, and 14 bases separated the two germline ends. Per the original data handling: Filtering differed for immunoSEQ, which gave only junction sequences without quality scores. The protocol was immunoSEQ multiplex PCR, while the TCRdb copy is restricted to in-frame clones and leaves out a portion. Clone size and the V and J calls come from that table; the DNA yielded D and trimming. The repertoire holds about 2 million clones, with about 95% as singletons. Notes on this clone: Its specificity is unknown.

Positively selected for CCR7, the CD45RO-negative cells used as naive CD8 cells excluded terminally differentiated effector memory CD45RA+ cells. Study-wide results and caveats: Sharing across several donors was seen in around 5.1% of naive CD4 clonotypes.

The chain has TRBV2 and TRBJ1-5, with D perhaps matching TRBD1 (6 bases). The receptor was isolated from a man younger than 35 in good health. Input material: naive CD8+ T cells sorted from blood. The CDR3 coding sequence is TGTGCCAGCTTACCCGGGACACATAGCAATCAGCCCCAGCATTTT. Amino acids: CASLPGTHSNQPQHF.